This T cell receptor (beta chain) is drawn from a study of cytomegalovirus exposure and HLA in healthy donors (dated by TCRdb to about 2017). Regarding the complete study: An earlier analysis of several hundred of the donors reported approximately 260 Gb of sequence data and 117 million unique TCR beta sequences obtained from approximately 180 million T cells. About 280 gigabases of sequencing data and around 90 million unique TCR sequences made up an early release that covered several hundred HLA-typed donors. The genetic ancestry cluster associated with self-reported Caucasian donors included around four fifths of the roughly 390 genotyped donors. The study aimed to test whether cataloging public T cell receptors could reveal signatures of past pathogen exposure. The study profiled the T cell repertoires of 500 to 800 subjects by immunosequencing and related them to cytomegalovirus serostatus. Along with the approximately 700-subject first cohort, a separate validation cohort of about 110 different subjects was used. The study combined high-throughput TCR immunosequencing, statistical association of individual TCRs with disease status, and machine learning to predict cytomegalovirus infection status. A later analysis re-analyzed previously published TCR beta repertoires from 600 to 850 donors and added high-resolution HLA genotyping to study TCR occurrence patterns. Rather than drawing on any new phenotypic data, the later analysis identified candidate immune exposures from TCR beta sequences and the way those sequences occurred across donors. To decide whether each TCR beta V gene segment behaved as functional or pseudogenic, an earlier analysis of some 600 of the donors relied on high-throughput TCR beta sequencing. Donor age, sex, ethnicity and CMV serostatus were collected together with the repertoire data. A later genetic analysis took genome-wide SNP genotypes for about 65% of the 666 donors and used that subset as a discovery cohort. Every repertoire in the discovery cohort had been generated on one and the same sequencing platform. HLA typing covered class I and class II loci at four-digit resolution. The number of typed donors differed by locus: about 620-640 for A, B, C, DRB1 and DQB1; some 500 for DQA1; approximately 600 for DPA1; and roughly 450 for DPB1. Five DR-DQ haplotypes were handled as single units for association and clustering because linkage in the cohort was strong. Across some 400 genotyped donors of the cohort, an average of about 240,000 unique TCR beta nucleotide sequences per donor were sequenced, and approximately 17% of those sequences were non-productive. Study-wide conclusions, independent of this receptor: Because the 87-base-pair reads could not distinguish some IMGT-functional V segments, including TRBV6-2 and TRBV6-3, those segments were excluded. A later analysis found that most CMV-associated TCR beta chains appeared HLA-restricted, with HLA associations seemingly driven largely by CMV exposure. While some public TCRs were present in many individuals, most TCR sequences turned up only very rarely across donors. V-gene and J-gene trimming of TCR beta chains was associated with a missense DCLRE1C variant in a later genetic analysis, and the association was replicated in an independent cohort. In a later analysis, the rate of TCR association differed among HLA loci, with DRB1 alleles having the most associated TCRs and HLA-C alleles having the fewest. Because counts were too low, fewer than 20 rarely observed V segments, including chromosome 9 orphons, were excluded from the earlier analysis of fewer than 650 of the donors. A later genetic analysis reported fewer N-insertions in productive TCRs among donors in an Asian-associated ancestry cluster than the roughly 640-donor mean. An earlier analysis of approximately 530 of the donors showed that most TCR beta V segments appeared in productive rearrangements either about 87% or about 30% of the time, which broadly matched IMGT annotations. Linkage disequilibrium might explain the correlated functional status among segregating V segments, but an unknown experimental factor could not be ruled out. Because HLA typing was unavailable for some donors at each locus, only the typed subset was used in association tests. Cytomegalovirus status was reported to be diagnosed by the classifier with high specificity and sensitivity in both the original and validation cohorts. This cohort had only TCR beta chains sequenced, and the lack of alpha or paired-chain data limited which features could be detected. A further reported finding was that TCR beta sequences accurately predicted the HLA-A and HLA-B alleles for most subjects in the first cohort. Three of the identified cytomegalovirus-associated TCR beta chains were confirmed in vitro to be specific for cytomegalovirus antigens. Specific HLA alleles were associated with 15,000 to 20,000 TCR beta sequences at a false discovery rate of 0.05 in a later analysis. The only immune exposure information available for the cohort was CMV serostatus. Compared with equally common non-associated chains, HLA-associated TCR beta chains in a later analysis were more clonally expanded and had lower generation probabilities. Several of the top co-occurrence clusters appeared to be linked to parvovirus B19, influenza, CMV and Epstein-Barr virus, according to a later analysis. It was suggested by the authors that the approach could potentially be generalized to other disease states and immunological phenotypes. A cluster of highly shared sequence variants was judged likely to represent a technical artifact of the sequencing pipeline. In the study, approximately 160 TCR beta chains were listed as associated with cytomegalovirus. Assigning TCR associations to individual alleles was difficult when HLA alleles, especially DR and DQ, strongly co-occurred. The presence/absence analyses assumed that sequencing depth was roughly uniform across donors, and that assumption may not be true.

From a lookup of the germline V gene (reference sequence), CDR1 and CDR2 are SEHNR and FQNEAQ. V lost 4 bases and J lost 5 bases, and the count of bases not matched to a germline gene is 3. Including the terminal cysteine and phenylalanine, the CDR3 comprises 14 residues. Only the CDR3 region is kept as DNA, spanning 42 bases read in frame from base 1. The cohort consisted of 650 to 700 healthy bone marrow donors. At the time of sampling, all cohort members were nominally healthy, though unrecorded immune exposures were likely present. The donor was CMV seronegative and belonged to the group of 352 seronegative cohort members. A peripheral blood sample was collected from each donor, and TCR beta sequencing was performed on peripheral blood mononuclear cells. Genomic DNA was extracted from the blood cell samples with the Qiagen DNeasy Blood Extraction Kit. Of note for this clone: This receptor's antigen is unknown. It has no much larger one-base neighbor in the sample; base qualities were not kept.

Library construction relied on the immunoSEQ multiplex PCR assay. For the multiplex PCR, a mixture combining 60 forward primers for TCR Vbeta segments and 13 reverse primers for TCR Jbeta segments was used. A multiplex PCR assay on genomic DNA amplified the CDR3 region of rearranged TCR beta genes. The amplified TCR beta libraries were sequenced on the Illumina HiSeq System as 87-base-pair reads. Under the source paper's analysis protocol: A later analysis tallied 75 million to 95 million unique TCR beta chains across the 640 or so repertoires, and around 12 million of those chains were shared by two or more donors. To remove PCR and sequencing errors, raw reads were error-corrected and collapsed into unique sequences using a nearest-neighbor algorithm that merged closely related sequences. To assign V, D and J gene segments, CDR3 sequences were aligned to IMGT reference sequences. For a sequence to be retained, a match of at least six nucleotides was required to both a V gene segment and a J gene segment. Rearrangements were classified as productive when the CDR3 lacked stop codons and remained in frame with V and J, and all other rearrangements were classified as non-productive. CDR3 was defined by IMGT convention, running from the second conserved V-encoded cysteine to the conserved J-encoded phenylalanine. Sequences without an unambiguous match to a single V gene segment were excluded from the earlier analysis of over 500 of the donors. An earlier analysis of 500 to 600 of the donors classified V segments as functional when productive rearrangements were above 56.7% and as segregating when the standard deviation between donors was above 5%. A statistical classification framework was built to diagnose cytomegalovirus status from the catalog of TCR beta chain sequences. A later analysis assigned V and J genes by comparing TCR nucleotide sequences with IMGT/GENE-DB human TR gene sequences. A later analysis assigned CDR3 sequences and most-parsimonious VDJ recombination scenarios with the TCRdist pipeline. In a later analysis, each TCR beta chain was defined by its CDR3 amino acid sequence together with its V-gene family, and reads lacking a unique V-gene family were excluded. A later analysis removed over 500 highly shared, low-generation-probability nucleotide sequences to deal with suspected cross-contamination and a sequencing artifact. A later analysis calculated a clonal expansion index for each public chain from normalized within-repertoire ranks of inferred template counts. In a later analysis, generation probabilities were computed using a VDJ recombination model fitted to out-of-frame rearrangements, and the results were checked against IGoR. Hypergeometric tests were used in a later analysis to score TCR-TCR, TCR-HLA and TCR-CMV co-occurrence, with a repertoire-size bias correction applied to the TCR pairs. To estimate false discovery rates, a later analysis permuted the HLA or CMV assignments 20 times. In a later analysis, co-occurring TCRs were grouped using DBSCAN, with TCRdist sequence similarity added in when clustering inside HLA-allele-positive subsets. Co-occurrence clustering excluded repertoires with fewer than 30,000 or more than 120,000 public chains, plus five with anomalous nucleotide sharing. TCRdb stores this immuneACCESS table with in-frame sequences only. Part of the clones is absent; in the studies checked, under half of the shortfall reflects unresolved V genes, and no reason is known for the rest. V, J and clone size derive from that table, while D and trimming were established from the DNA sequence. The sample has roughly 180,000 clones on record, over 60% of them singletons. Jointly, the top ten make up 1.5% to 2% of the sample.

The chain uses TRBV7-9 and TRBJ2-7, with TRBD2 matching 12 junction bases. This clonotype was obtained from a man aged 18 to 30 in good health and CMV-seronegative. Sequenced: PBMCs. The CDR3 region has the sequence CASSSTSGSDEQYF. The DNA reads TGTGCCAGCAGCTCGACTAGCGGGAGCGACGAGCAGTACTTC.